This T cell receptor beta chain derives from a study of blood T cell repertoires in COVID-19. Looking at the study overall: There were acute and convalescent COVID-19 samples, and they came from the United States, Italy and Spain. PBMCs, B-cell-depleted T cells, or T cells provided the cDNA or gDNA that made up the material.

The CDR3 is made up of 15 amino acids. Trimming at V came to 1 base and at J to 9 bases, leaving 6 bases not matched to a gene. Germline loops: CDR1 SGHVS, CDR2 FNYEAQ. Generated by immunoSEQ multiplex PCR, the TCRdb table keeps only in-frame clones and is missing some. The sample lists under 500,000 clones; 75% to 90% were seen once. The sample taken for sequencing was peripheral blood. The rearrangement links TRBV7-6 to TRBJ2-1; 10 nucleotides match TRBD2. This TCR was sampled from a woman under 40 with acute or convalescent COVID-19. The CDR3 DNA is TGTGCCAGCAGCTTAGAAGCGGGGGGGCCGGGTGAGCAGTTCTTC. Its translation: CASSLEAGGPGEQFF.